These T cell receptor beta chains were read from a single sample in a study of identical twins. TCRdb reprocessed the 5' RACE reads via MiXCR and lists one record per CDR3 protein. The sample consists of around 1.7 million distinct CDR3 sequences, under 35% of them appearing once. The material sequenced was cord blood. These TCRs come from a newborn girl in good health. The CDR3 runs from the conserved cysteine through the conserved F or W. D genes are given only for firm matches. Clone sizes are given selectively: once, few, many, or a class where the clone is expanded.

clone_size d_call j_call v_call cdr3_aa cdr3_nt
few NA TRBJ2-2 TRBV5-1 CASRRTGELFF TGCGCCAGCAGACGGACCGGGGAGCTGTTTTTT
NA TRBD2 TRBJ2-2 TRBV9 CASSVGGLAGPGELFF TGTGCCAGCAGCGTAGGGGGGCTAGCGGGACCCGGGGAGCTGTTTTTT
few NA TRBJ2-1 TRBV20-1 CSANNPDSYNEQFF TGCAGTGCTAATAATCCCGACTCCTACAATGAGCAGTTCTTC
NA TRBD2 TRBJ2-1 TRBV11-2 CASSFGRLAGGPGSYNEQFF TGTGCCAGCAGCTTTGGGAGACTAGCGGGAGGCCCAGGCTCCTACAATGAGCAGTTCTTC
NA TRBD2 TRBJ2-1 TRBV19 CARGGTSAKKTYNEQFF TGTGCCAGGGGTGGGACTAGCGCGAAGAAAACCTACAATGAGCAGTTCTTC
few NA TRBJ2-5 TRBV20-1 CSATGREETQYF TGCAGTGCTACAGGGCGAGAAGAGACCCAGTACTTC
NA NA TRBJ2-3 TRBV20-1 CSALLTGTSLTDTQYF TGCAGTGCCCTTCTCACCGGGACGAGCCTCACAGATACGCAGTATTTT
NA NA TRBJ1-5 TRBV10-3 CAISVEGSNQPQHF TGTGCCATCAGTGTGGAAGGGAGCAATCAGCCCCAGCATTTT
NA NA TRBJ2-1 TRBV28 CASSLMAGTNNEQFF TGTGCCAGCAGTTTGATGGCCGGGACAAACAATGAGCAGTTCTTC
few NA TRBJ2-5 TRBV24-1 CATSSGTAQETQYF TGTGCCACCAGTTCCGGGACGGCCCAAGAGACCCAGTACTTC
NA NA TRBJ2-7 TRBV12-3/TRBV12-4 CASSFGRANYEQYF TGTGCCAGCAGTTTTGGGCGGGCCAACTACGAGCAGTACTTC
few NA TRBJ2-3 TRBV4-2 CASSLPGHGTDTQYF TGTGCCAGCAGCCTTCCAGGGCATGGCACAGATACGCAGTATTTT
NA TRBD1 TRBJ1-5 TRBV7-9 CASSHQGATDQPQHF TGTGCCAGCAGCCATCAGGGGGCTACCGATCAGCCCCAGCATTTT
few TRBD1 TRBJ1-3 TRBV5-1 CASSTGTGSSGNTIYF TGCGCCAGCAGCACCGGGACAGGGAGCTCTGGAAACACCATATATTTT
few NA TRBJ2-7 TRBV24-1 CATSDFGCQPPYEQYF TGTGCCACCAGTGATTTCGGATGCCAACCACCCTACGAGCAGTACTTC
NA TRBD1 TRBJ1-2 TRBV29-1 CSVKTGGASGYTF TGCAGCGTCAAAACAGGGGGCGCAAGCGGCTACACCTTC
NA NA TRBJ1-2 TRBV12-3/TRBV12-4 CASSSTTGYGYTF TGTGCCAGCAGTTCGACGACGGGGTATGGCTACACCTTC
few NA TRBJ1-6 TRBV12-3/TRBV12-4 CASNKGSYNSPLHF TGTGCCAGCAATAAGGGTTCCTATAATTCACCCCTCCACTTT
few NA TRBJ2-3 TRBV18 CASSPGTQADTQYF TGTGCCAGCTCACCCGGGACCCAGGCAGATACGCAGTATTTT
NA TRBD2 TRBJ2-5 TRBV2 CASLAGGLETRYF TGTGCCAGCCTAGCGGGGGGGCTTGAGACCCGGTACTTC
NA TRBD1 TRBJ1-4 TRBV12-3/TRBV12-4 CASRNTGGRYEKLFF TGTGCCAGCAGGAACACAGGGGGACGCTATGAAAAACTGTTTTTT
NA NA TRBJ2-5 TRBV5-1 CASIPQEETQYF TGCGCCAGCATCCCGCAAGAAGAGACCCAGTACTTC
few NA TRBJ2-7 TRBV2 CASSDRDLAKTYEQYF TGTGCCAGCAGTGACAGGGATCTAGCGAAAACCTACGAGCAGTACTTC
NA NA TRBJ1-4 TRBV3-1 CASSQDPAREKLFF TGTGCCAGCAGCCAAGATCCGGCTAGGGAAAAACTGTTTTTT
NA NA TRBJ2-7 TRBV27 CASSLSYTSFYEQYF TGTGCCAGCAGTTTATCCTACACTAGCTTCTACGAGCAGTACTTC
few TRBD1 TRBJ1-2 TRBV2 CASRAGGVSYGYTF TGTGCCAGCCGGGCAGGGGGCGTTAGCTATGGCTACACCTTC
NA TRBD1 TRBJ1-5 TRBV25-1 CASSGSGTGYSNQPQHF TGTGCCAGCAGTGGGTCCGGGACAGGGTATAGCAATCAGCCCCAGCATTTT